The clone carrying this TCR beta chain has only one observation. The data belong to a study of blood T cell repertoires in COVID-19. Study-wide context: T cells, B-cell-depleted T cells, or PBMCs provided the cDNA or gDNA that served as material.

Original methodology: Estimation of nucleated cell counts relied on the amplification of reference gene primers. Sequencing was performed with immunoSEQ multiplex PCR; in TCRdb, only in-frame clones are kept and a portion is missing. V, J and clone size were drawn from that table, and D and trimming were deduced from the DNA. The table records approximately 30,000 clones, roughly nine tenths of them present only once. What was sequenced was peripheral blood. The receptor comes from a human donor in a cohort sampled during active COVID-19.

The CDR3 sequence is CASSVRCRRAYATEAFF. The DNA for the CDR3 is TGTGCCAGCAGCGTACGGTGTAGGCGGGCGTATGCCACTGAAGCTTTCTTT. The rearrangement links TRBV9 to TRBJ1-1; D is undetermined. Trimming removed 1 base from V and 4 bases from J, with 20 bases in between. The germline gives CDR1 SGDLS, CDR2 YYNGEE. The CDR3 contains 17 residues.